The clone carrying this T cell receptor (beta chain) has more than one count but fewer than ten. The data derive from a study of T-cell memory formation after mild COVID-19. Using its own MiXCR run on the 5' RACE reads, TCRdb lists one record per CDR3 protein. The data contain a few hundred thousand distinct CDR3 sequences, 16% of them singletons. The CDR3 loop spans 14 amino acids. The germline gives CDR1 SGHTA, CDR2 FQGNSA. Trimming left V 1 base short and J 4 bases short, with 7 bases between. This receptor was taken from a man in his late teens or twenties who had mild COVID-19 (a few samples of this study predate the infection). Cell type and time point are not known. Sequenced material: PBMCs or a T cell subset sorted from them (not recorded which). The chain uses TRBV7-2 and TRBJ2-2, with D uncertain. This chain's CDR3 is CASSLGISTGELFF. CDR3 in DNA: TGTGCCAGCAGCTTAGGCATCTCCACCGGGGAGCTGTTTTTT. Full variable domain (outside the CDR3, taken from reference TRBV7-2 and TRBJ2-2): GAGVSQSPSNKVTEKGKDVELRCDPISGHTALYWYRQSLGQGLEFLIYFQGNSAPDKSGLPSDRFSAERTGGSVSTLTIQRTQQEDSAVYLCASSLGISTGELFFGEGSRLTVL.